These 31 T cell receptor beta chains share one sample of origin, sequenced in a study of T cells in tumors after PD-1 blockade. Method: immunoSEQ multiplex PCR; TCRdb's copy keeps in-frame clones and lacks some. This table holds some 66,000 clones, approximately 79% found once. Sequencing was performed on PBMCs, taken after anti-PD-1 treatment. The receptors shown here come from a human donor with basal cell carcinoma.

The chain joins TRBV19 to TRBJ2-7; TRBD1 aligns across 8 bases. Losses at the gene ends were 4 bases for V and 2 bases for J; bases not matched to a gene: 4. This CDR3 region has 14 residues. The V gene's germline CDR1 is LNHDA and CDR2 SQIVND (reference sequence). As DNA, the CDR3 is TGTGCCAGTAGTAGGGGGGACAGGCCCTACGAGCAGTACTTC. Amino acid sequence: CASSRGDRPYEQYF.

The rearrangement links TRBV6-4 to TRBJ2-3; D is perhaps TRBD1 or TRBD2 (5 bases each). Trimming left V 6 bases short and J 5 bases short, with 15 bases between. Germline loops: CDR1 MRHNA, CDR2 SNTAGT. The CDR3 length is 14 residues. The CDR3 region has the DNA TGTGCCAGCAGCCTAGACAGCGGAGGAGATACGCAGTATTTT. It encodes CASSLDSGGDTQYF.

CDR3 protein: CSVAGAGDTEAFF. CDR3 nucleotides: TGCAGCGTTGCAGGGGCTGGTGACACTGAAGCTTTCTTT. The rearrangement joins TRBV29-1 to TRBJ1-1, with D possibly being TRBD1 (6 bases). Germline values: CDR1 SQVTM, CDR2 ANQGSEA. This CDR3 has 13 residues. V was pared by 4 bases and J by 3 bases, with 12 bases between.

In nucleotides, the CDR3 is TGTGCCAGCAGCCTCGAATCAGGGTTTGGAAACACCATATATTTT. This gives the protein CASSLESGFGNTIYF. This chain uses TRBV3-1 (or the pseudogene TRBV3-2) with TRBJ1-3; possibly TRBD1 for D (5 bases). This CDR3 region has 15 residues. V lost 4 bases, J lost 3 bases, and 13 bases lay in between. CDR1 and CDR2 (germline): LGHDT, YNNKEL (reference sequence).

J is TRBJ2-1 and V is TRBV4-2; TRBD2 matches at 10 bases. V was pared by 0 bases and J by 1 base, with 3 bases of the junction left unmatched. This CDR3 region has 17 residues. Germline V CDR1 and CDR2: LGHNA, YNFKEQ. The CDR3 loop reads CASSQEPLAGSYNEQFF. In DNA form, the CDR3 reads TGTGCCAGCAGCCAAGAGCCACTAGCGGGGTCCTACAATGAGCAGTTCTTC.

The chain uses TRBV4-2 and TRBJ1-2; a weak D match, TRBD1 (6 bases). This CDR3 spans 15 amino acids. V gave up 4 bases and J gave up 0 bases, with 12 bases separating them. Germline V gives CDR1 LGHNA, CDR2 YNFKEQ. The CDR3 sequence: CASSPEGGANYGYTF. CDR3 DNA: TGTGCCAGCAGCCCTGAGGGGGGGGCTAACTATGGCTACACCTTC.

This clone came up a few times. The CDR3 DNA follows: TGTGCCGGGGGCGGGGATGGCTACACCTTC. Translating it yields CAGGGDGYTF. The chain carries TRBV7-9 and TRBJ1-2; tentatively, D is TRBD1 (6 bases). The CDR3 contains 10 residues. CDR1 SEHNR and CDR2 FQNEAQ come from the germline V gene (reference sequence). V lost 11 bases and J lost 6, with 10 bases in between. Supplemented by reference TRBV7-9 and TRBJ1-2, the full variable domain reads DTGVSQNPRHKITKRGQNVTFRCDPISEHNRLYWYRQTLGQGPEFLTYFQNEAQLEKSRLLSDRFSAERPKGSFSTLEIQRTEQGDSAMYLCAGGGDGYTFGSGTRLTVV.

The V gene is TRBV3-1 (or the pseudogene TRBV3-2), the J gene TRBJ2-3; TRBD2 agrees at 10 bases. The CDR3 extends over 15 amino acids. Germline CDR1 LGHDT, CDR2 YNNKEL (reference sequence). V dropped 4 bases and J dropped 3; count of bases not matched to a gene: 4. The CDR3 nucleotides read TGTGCCAGCAGCCTTGGGACTAGCGAGACAGATACGCAGTATTTT. Protein sequence: CASSLGTSETDTQYF.

The table lists this clone with a count of one. The rearrangement links TRBV18 to TRBJ2-3; a possible D gene is TRBD2 (7 bases). Germline assignment: CDR1 KGHSH and CDR2 LQKENI. The length of the CDR3 is 15 residues. V was shortened by 0 bases and J by 3 bases, with 10 bases between the two germline ends. This CDR3 is CASSPPGGRTDTQYF. CDR3 DNA: TGTGCCAGCTCACCACCCGGGGGGCGGACAGATACGCAGTATTTT.

This clone was counted ten times or more. This rearrangement joins TRBV6-6 to TRBJ2-1; no definite D call. Germline V gene data show CDR1 as MNHNY and CDR2 as SVGAGI (reference sequence). Trimming cost V 8 bases and J 8 bases, with 7 bases left between them. CDR3 size: 10 residues. The DNA of the CDR3 is TGTGCCAGCGGCTCAGATGAGCAGTTCTTC. Protein product: CASGSDEQFF.

Here the CDR3 reads CASSLYTGTGVETQYF. The CDR3 nucleotides are TGTGCCAGCTCACTGTACACCGGGACAGGGGTAGAGACCCAGTACTTC. This chain links TRBV18 with TRBJ2-5; 10 bases agree with TRBD1. The CDR3 totals 16 residues. J gave up 4 bases and V 4 bases, and 9 bases lay outside the gene matches. Germline lookup yields CDR1 KGHSH and CDR2 LQKENI. The full variable domain, with the rest looked up from reference TRBV18 and TRBJ2-5, is NAGVMQNPRHLVRRRGQEARLRCSPMKGHSHVYWYRQLPEEGLKFMVYLQKENIIDESGMPKERFSAEFPKEGPSILRIQQVVRGDSAAYFCASSLYTGTGVETQYFGPGTRLLVL.

The genes are TRBV27 and TRBJ2-5, with 10 bases that match TRBD2. Trimming at V came to 3 bases and at J to 4 bases, leaving 11 bases not matched to a gene. Germline V gives CDR1 MNHEY, CDR2 SMNVEV (reference sequence). The CDR3 covers 17 residues. The CDR3 is CASSLISGGAGGETQYF. The CDR3 DNA reads TGTGCCAGCAGTTTGATCAGCGGGGGGGCAGGAGGAGAGACCCAGTACTTC.

J is TRBJ1-6 and V is TRBV6-4, with a weak D call TRBD1 (6 bases). V was trimmed by 2 bases and J by 9 bases, leaving 14 bases between them. There are 15 residues in the CDR3. The germline CDR1 and CDR2 sequences are MRHNA and SNTAGT. The CDR3 region is CASSDDEGVSSPLHF. CDR3 bases: TGTGCCAGCAGTGACGATGAGGGGGTGAGTTCACCCCTCCACTTT.

In DNA form, the CDR3 reads TGTGCCAGCAGCTTGGCCGATGATGCTGAGCAGTTCTTC. Amino acid sequence: CASSLADDAEQFF. V usage is TRBV5-4 and J usage is TRBJ2-1; D not resolved. The V end was cut by 0 bases, the J end by 9 bases, with 10 bases between. The CDR3 consists of 13 residues. Germline V gives CDR1 SGHNT, CDR2 YYREEE (reference sequence).

V is TRBV3-1 (or the pseudogene TRBV3-2) and J is TRBJ2-5; no definite D call. V was clipped by 1 base and J by 5 bases, with 2 bases between them. Germline-derived CDR1 and CDR2 are LGHDT and YNNKEL (reference sequence). The CDR3 runs 11 residues. The CDR3 is CASSQAETQYF. DNA for the CDR3: TGTGCCAGCAGCCAAGCCGAGACCCAGTACTTC.

This clone was observed a few times. This chain uses TRBV7-2 with TRBJ1-6; no clear D gene. CDR1 and CDR2 (germline): SGHTA, FQGNSA. The CDR3 is made up of 15 amino acids. Trimming shortened V by 1 base and J by 4 bases, and 8 bases separated the two germline ends. CDR3 sequence: CASSLEMGYNSPLHF. The CDR3, as DNA: TGTGCCAGCAGCTTAGAAATGGGATATAATTCACCCCTCCACTTT.

This chain uses TRBV19 with TRBJ2-5; 9 nucleotides match TRBD2. The V gene's germline CDR1 is LNHDA and CDR2 SQIVND (reference sequence). The CDR3 has 14 residues. J gave up 2 bases and V 10 bases, and 8 bases lay outside the gene matches. The CDR3 region is CATGTSWVQETQYF. The CDR3 nucleotides are TGTGCCACCGGGACTAGCTGGGTTCAAGAGACCCAGTACTTC.

The chain couples TRBV9 to TRBJ2-2, with D unresolved. With 3 bases removed from V and 1 base from J, the gap between germline ends came to 10 bases. CDR1 and CDR2 (germline): SGDLS, YYNGEE. CDR3 size: 15 residues. The CDR3 is CASSDLTVNTGELFF. The CDR3, as DNA: TGTGCCAGCAGCGATCTGACGGTGAACACCGGGGAGCTGTTTTTT.

V and J are TRBV5-1 and TRBJ2-1; the match to TRBD1 covers 9 bases. CDR3 length: 17 amino acids. After removal of 2 bases from V and 7 bases from J, the junction contained 13 bases not matched to a gene. Germline CDR1 SGHRS, CDR2 YFSETQ. The CDR3 region is CASSLDPTGGAENEQFF. The CDR3 bases are TGCGCCAGCAGCTTAGACCCCACAGGGGGCGCCGAGAATGAGCAGTTCTTC.

This chain joins TRBV10-3 and TRBJ2-3; the D is unclear. This CDR3 comprises 17 residues. V lost 0 bases to trimming and J lost 5 bases, with 18 bases between them. The germline gives CDR1 ENHRY, CDR2 SYGVKD. The CDR3: CAISESGSNPGGDTQYF. The CDR3 DNA follows: TGTGCCATCAGTGAGTCCGGGTCTAACCCGGGCGGAGATACGCAGTATTTT.

This clone showed up many times. J is TRBJ2-7 and V is TRBV30; TRBD1 aligns across 11 bases. Losses at the gene ends were 1 base for V and 3 bases for J; bases not matched to a gene: 5. CDR3 length equals 15 residues. The germline CDR1 and CDR2 sequences are GTSNPN and SVGIG (reference sequence). CDR3 loop: CAWSERTGGFYEQYF. The CDR3 DNA reads TGTGCCTGGAGTGAACGGACAGGGGGCTTCTACGAGCAGTACTTC.

The CDR3 here is CSASSGARVTEAFF. In DNA, the CDR3 is TGCAGTGCTAGTTCGGGGGCGCGGGTCACTGAAGCTTTCTTT. The V and J genes are TRBV20-1 and TRBJ1-1; D possibly corresponds to TRBD1 (6 bases). Germline V CDR1 and CDR2: DFQATT, SNEGSKA (reference sequence). Trimming left V 3 bases short and J 4 bases short, with 15 bases between. The CDR3 consists of 14 residues.

The chain joins TRBV6-6 to TRBJ2-3; 7 bases line up with TRBD1. V trimming: 7 bases; J trimming: 3 bases; junction bases outside the gene matches: 7. Germline V gives CDR1 MNHNY, CDR2 SVGAGI (reference sequence). The CDR3 loop spans 14 amino acids. For the CDR3, the DNA is TGTGCCAGCACCGACAGGGAGAGTACAGATACGCAGTATTTT. It codes for CASTDRESTDTQYF.

This clone was seen a handful of times. The J gene is TRBJ1-1, the V gene TRBV5-5; a weak D match, TRBD1 (6 bases). Germline V lookup: CDR1 SGHKS, CDR2 YYEKEE (reference sequence). The ends were cut back, 0 bases at V and 2 bases at J, with 11 bases in the middle. The CDR3 loop spans 15 amino acids. CDR3 sequence (DNA): TGTGCCAGCAGCTTGGGGAGGGGGGCCAACACTGAAGCTTTCTTT. Translating it yields CASSLGRGANTEAFF. The variable domain in full, completed from reference TRBV5-5 and TRBJ1-1, reads DAGVTQSPTHLIKTRGQQVTLRCSPISGHKSVSWYQQVLGQGPQFIFQYYEKEERGRGNFPDRFSARQFPNYSSELNVNALLLGDSALYLCASSLGRGANTEAFFGQGTRLTVV.

On this clone: The junction departs from germline at one end; a sequencing error may be responsible. The identical CDR3 is also encoded by other nucleotide sequences in the sample. The chain has TRBV30 and TRBJ2-7, with 10 bases identical to TRBD1. The CDR3 is 14 amino acids. Germline V gene data show CDR1 as GTSNPN and CDR2 as SVGIG (reference sequence). This CDR3 reads CAWNPGQGTYEQYF. The CDR3 DNA reads TGTGCCTGGAATCCGGGACAGGGGACCTACGAGCAATACTTC.

The V call is TRBV6-5, the J call TRBJ1-5; 9 bases match TRBD1. CDR1 MNHEY and CDR2 SVGAGI come from the germline V gene. Germline trimming cut 6 bases from V and 6 bases from J; bases unmatched to any gene: 3. The CDR3 length is 13 residues. CDR3 protein: CASRPQGAQPQHF. CDR3 DNA: TGTGCCAGCAGGCCACAGGGGGCTCAGCCCCAGCATTTT.

The J gene is TRBJ2-3, the V gene TRBV2; D is unclear. Germline loops: CDR1 SNHLY, CDR2 FYNNEI. V was pared by 4 bases and J by 4 bases, with 9 bases between. The CDR3 sequence is 13 residues long. The CDR3 loop reads CASSGQPADTQYF. Here the CDR3 DNA reads TGTGCCAGCAGTGGGCAGCCTGCAGATACGCAGTATTTT.

The CDR3 protein is CAWSVFFWDQTNTGELFF. CDR3 DNA: TGTGCCTGGAGTGTATTTTTCTGGGACCAGACGAACACCGGGGAGCTGTTTTTT. The chain carries TRBV30 and TRBJ2-2; TRBD1 or TRBD2 may be the D gene (5 bases each). V was cut by 0 bases and J by 0 bases, with 17 bases left in between. Per the germline V gene, CDR1 is GTSNPN and CDR2 is SVGIG (reference sequence). The CDR3 has 18 residues.

The rearrangement joins TRBV7-9 to TRBJ1-2, with TRBD1 as a possible D gene (5 bases). CDR1 SEHNR and CDR2 FQNEAQ come from the germline V gene (reference sequence). Trimming cost V 1 base and J 8 bases, with 20 bases left between them. The CDR3 loop spans 16 amino acids. The CDR3 DNA is TGTGCCAGCAGCTTAGTGGCCCAGGGCCATTGGGGAGGCTACACCTTC. Encoded protein: CASSLVAQGHWGGYTF.

This clone was recorded a few times. V gene TRBV24-1 combines with J gene TRBJ2-3; 12 nucleotides agree with TRBD2. V lost 3 bases and J lost 3; bases outside the gene matches: 6. Germline lookup yields CDR1 KGHDR and CDR2 SFDVKD. The CDR3 length is 17 residues. For the CDR3, the DNA is TGTGCCACCAGTGATCCTAGCGGGGGGGCAGGAACAGATACGCAGTATTTT. Protein product: CATSDPSGGAGTDTQYF.

The V gene is TRBV2, the J gene TRBJ1-4; 8 bases match TRBD1. This CDR3 has 21 amino acids. The ends lost 0 bases at V and 6 bases at J; junction bases unmatched: 21. Germline V gene lookup returns CDR1 SNHLY and CDR2 FYNNEI. CDR3 coding DNA: TGTGCCAGCAGTGAAGCGGGGTTTGTAGGAGGCGGGACAGGCTCTTATGAAAAACTGTTTTTT. Translation: CASSEAGFVGGGTGSYEKLFF. The variable domain in full, with the rest retrieved from reference TRBV2 and TRBJ1-4, is EPEVTQTPSHQVTQMGQEVILRCVPISNHLYFYWYRQILGQKVEFLVSFYNNEISEKSEIFDDQFSVERPDGSNFTLKIRSTKLEDSAMYFCASSEAGFVGGGTGSYEKLFFGSGTQLSVL.